This TCR beta chain was sequenced in a study of OX40 agonist ivuxolimab in advanced cancers. In the study overall: Ivuxolimab was a fully human IgG2 agonistic monoclonal antibody targeting the costimulatory receptor OX40 (CD134). Intravenous ivuxolimab was administered to patients every 2 weeks at six dose levels: 0.01, 0.1, 0.3, 1.5, 3 and 10 mg/kg. Among the roughly 50 dose-escalation patients, roughly 20 had hepatocellular carcinoma, about 15 melanoma, 9 renal cell carcinoma and 9 head and neck cancer. In the dose-escalation cohort, roughly 80% of patients were male, and the mean age was approximately 55 years, with a range of roughly 20 to 80. Prior anti-PD-1, anti-PD-L1 or anti-CTLA-4 therapy was permitted, and checkpoint inhibitors had been received by about 37% of dose-escalation patients. Partial responses occurred in three dose-escalation patients, of whom one had hepatocellular carcinoma and two had cutaneous melanoma. The purpose of peripheral TCRbeta sequencing was to test whether ivuxolimab changed TCR sequence diversity and led to clonal T-cell expansion. The paper describes the monotherapy dose-escalation part (N ≈ 50 patients) of the phase I trial of ivuxolimab. Study-wide findings and limitations: At doses from 0.1 to 3.0 mg/kg, clonal expansion was seen in both CD4+ and CD8+ blood T cells between baseline and week 6. Which antigens the clonally expanded peripheral T cells were specific for was not determined. Partial responders in the 0.1-3.0 mg/kg groups had among the lowest normalized peripheral clonal expansion, especially among CD8+ T cells. Low levels of normalized T-cell clonal expansion were also seen in some patients who did not respond. After ivuxolimab, more expanded clones were found on average in CD8+ T cells than in CD4+ T cells.

Patients with autoimmune disease history or receiving systemic immunosuppression were excluded from the trial. Peripheral blood for TCR sequencing was drawn from every dose cohort at baseline, at cycle 4 day 1 and at cycle 7 day 1. The samples were taken from a phase I, first-in-human, multicenter, open-label dose-escalation trial of ivuxolimab. Adults with locally advanced or metastatic head and neck squamous cell, hepatocellular, melanoma or renal cell carcinoma were enrolled in the trial. CD4+ and CD8+ T cells were sorted separately from peripheral blood before TCR sequencing. Per the germline V gene (reference sequence), SEHNR is the CDR1 and FQNEAQ is the CDR2. There are 15 amino acids in the CDR3, from cysteine to phenylalanine inclusive. Only the CDR3 part of the read is kept: 45 bases, read in frame from the first base. Trimming at the junction amounts to 3 bases on V and 5 bases on J, and the germline ends lie 15 bases apart.

Genomic DNA was extracted from sorted cells for sequencing of the TCRbeta CDR3 region. The immunoSEQ Assay was used to sequence the TCRbeta CDR3 regions. TCRdb holds this immuneACCESS table with in-frame rearrangements only. Some clones are missing; in checked studies, unresolved V genes explain under half, and the rest has no known cause. Recorded for this sample are about 52,000 clones; 90% to 95% of them occurred a single time. Clones ranked in the top ten supply roughly 22% of the sample. As regards this clone: It lacks a known antigen. Base qualities were left out, and no much larger clone turns up one base away.

The sample here was CD4+ or CD8+ T cells sorted from blood, taken in a trial of the OX40 agonist ivuxolimab. The receptor comes from an adult with an advanced solid tumor such as melanoma, head and neck, liver or kidney cancer. The V gene is TRBV7-9 and the J gene is TRBJ2-3; TRBD2 is a possible D gene, resting on 6 matching bases. The DNA sequence follows: TGTGCCAGCAGCTTTTCTGGAGGGCGGGTAGATACGCAGTATTTT. Its coded protein is CASSFSGGRVDTQYF.